Following are 19 T cell receptor beta chains from one sample sequenced in a study of shared clonotypes between healthy human individuals. Sequencing used immunoSEQ multiplex PCR; TCRdb keeps in-frame clones, though not all of them. Of 400,000 to 550,000 clones in the sample, around 80% were seen once. The source material was PBMCs. Receptors were obtained from a woman aged 40 to 49 in good health. Some clones in this sample may be carry-over from other donors' samples.

The gene calls are TRBV19 and TRBJ1-1, with D hard to call. The length of the CDR3 is 11 residues. The germline V gene has CDR1 LNHDA and CDR2 SQIVND (reference sequence). Trimming took 7 bases from V and 7 from J, leaving 10 bases between them. Here the CDR3 DNA reads TGTGCCAGTACCGCCAGGAGTGAAGCTTTCTTT. Translated: CASTARSEAFF. Together with reference TRBV19 and TRBJ1-1, the CDR3 gives the full variable domain: DGGITQSPKYLFRKEGQNVTLSCEQNLNHDAMYWYRQDPGQGLRLIYYSQIVNDFQKGDIAEGYSVSREKKESFPLTVTSAQKNPTAFYLCASTARSEAFFGQGTRLTVV.

The rearrangement joins TRBV5-1 to TRBJ2-5; the D gene is possibly TRBD1 (5 bases). Gene TRBJ2-7 matches the end of the DNA better, so the J call may be wrong. Germline V gene data show CDR1 as SGHRS and CDR2 as YFSETQ. The CDR3 is 15 residues long. The CDR3 coding sequence is TGCGCCAGCAGCCCCGGTGGACAAGCCACCTACGAGCAGTACTTC. Translating gives CASSPGGQATYEQYF.

This clone has a handful of counts. V and J are TRBV7-2 and TRBJ2-1; 7 bases line up with TRBD1. Unmatched junction bases numbered 5, after V lost 3 bases and J lost 3 bases. The germline CDR1 and CDR2 sequences are SGHTA and FQGNSA. The CDR3 is 15 residues long. The CDR3 loop reads CASSFTGELYNEQFF. The CDR3, as DNA: TGTGCCAGCAGCTTTACAGGGGAACTCTACAATGAGCAGTTCTTC.

The CDR3 nucleotides are TGCGCCAGCAGCCAAGAGTGGGGTAGCGGAGGGCGGGAGACCCAGTACTTC. Its protein is CASSQEWGSGGRETQYF. J is TRBJ2-5 and V is TRBV4-1; D perhaps matches TRBD2 (6 bases). Germline CDR1 is MGHRA and CDR2 is YSYEKL. The CDR3 is 17 residues long. V shed 0 bases and J shed 5 bases, with 19 bases lying between them.

About this clone: Other nucleotide sequences from this sample produce the same CDR3. The genes are TRBV7-9 and TRBJ1-2; D is undetermined. In germline, CDR1 is SEHNR, CDR2 FQNEAQ (reference sequence). Trimming shortened V by 5 bases and J by 6 bases, and 10 bases separated the two germline ends. CDR3 length equals 12 residues. The CDR3 is CASSPDRDGYTF. CDR3 in DNA: TGTGCCAGCAGCCCGGACCGGGATGGCTACACCTTC.

The chain carries TRBV15 and TRBJ2-1; D unresolved. The CDR3 consists of 11 residues. Germline CDR1 is LNHNV and CDR2 is YYDKDF (reference sequence). Trimming pared 6 bases from V and 5 bases from J, leaving 5 bases between. The CDR3 reads CATSSNNEQFF. The CDR3 region has the DNA TGTGCCACCAGTTCGAACAATGAGCAGTTCTTC.

The chain joins TRBV15 to TRBJ2-2, with 11 bases aligning to TRBD2. J gave up 4 bases and V 8 bases, and 12 bases lay outside the gene matches. Per the germline V gene, CDR1 is LNHNV and CDR2 is YYDKDF (reference sequence). The CDR3 has 17 residues. DNA for the CDR3: TGTGCCACCTCGGGGGGACTAGCGGCCGATCCCACCGGGGAGCTGTTTTTT. Translating gives CATSGGLAADPTGELFF.

The chain joins TRBV19 to TRBJ2-1; D perhaps matches TRBD1 (6 bases). Germline CDR1 LNHDA, CDR2 SQIVND (reference sequence). With 6 bases removed from V and 3 bases from J, the gap between germline ends came to 18 bases. This CDR3 comprises 16 residues. CDR3: CASRVRGSDFYNEQFF. In DNA form, the CDR3 reads TGTGCCAGTAGGGTAAGGGGGAGTGACTTCTACAATGAGCAGTTCTTC.

This clone was found a few times. The J gene is TRBJ1-5, the V gene TRBV7-6; D is uncertain. CDR3 length: 16 residues. The V gene lost 0 bases and the J gene lost 0 bases, with 9 bases spanning the gap. The germline gives CDR1 SGHVS, CDR2 FNYEAQ. The CDR3 bases are TGTGCCAGCAGCTTAGCGGCGGGGAATAGCAATCAGCCCCAGCATTTT. This gives the protein CASSLAAGNSNQPQHF. The full variable domain, its missing parts supplied by reference TRBV7-6 and TRBJ1-5, is GAGVSQSPRYKVTKRGQDVALRCDPISGHVSLYWYRQALGQGPEFLTYFNYEAQQDKSGLPNDRFSAERPEGSISTLTIQRTEQRDSAMYRCASSLAAGNSNQPQHFGDGTRLSIL.

V and J are TRBV5-8 and TRBJ1-1, with no clear D. Trimming stripped 2 bases from V and 4 bases from J, with 9 bases between. The CDR3 sequence is 13 residues long. CDR1 is SGHTS and CDR2 is YDEGEE in the germline V gene. CDR3: CASSFYLSTEAFF. The CDR3 region has the DNA TGTGCCAGCAGCTTTTATCTAAGCACTGAAGCTTTCTTT.

This sequence joins TRBV30 and TRBJ2-1; no clear D. The CDR3 is 14 residues long. Looked up from germline, CDR1 is GTSNPN and CDR2 is SVGIG (reference sequence). V gave up 3 bases and J gave up 9 bases, with 18 bases separating them. The CDR3 sequence: CAWSDELQWGEQFF. In DNA, the CDR3 is TGTGCCTGGAGCGACGAGCTCCAGTGGGGTGAGCAGTTCTTC.

V gene TRBV7-9 combines with J gene TRBJ2-7; no definite D call. V was clipped by 3 bases and J by 5 bases, with 8 bases between them. This CDR3 region has 12 residues. The germline CDR1 and CDR2 sequences are SEHNR and FQNEAQ (reference sequence). CDR3 region: CASSLLDHEQYF. CDR3 nucleotides: TGTGCCAGCAGCTTGCTAGATCACGAGCAGTACTTC. The whole variable domain, filled in from reference TRBV7-9 and TRBJ2-7, reads DTGVSQNPRHKITKRGQNVTFRCDPISEHNRLYWYRQTLGQGPEFLTYFQNEAQLEKSRLLSDRFSAERPKGSFSTLEIQRTEQGDSAMYLCASSLLDHEQYFGPGTRLTVT.

The rearrangement links TRBV18 to TRBJ2-5; TRBD2 aligns across 8 bases. The CDR3 spans 13 residues. V lost 2 bases to trimming and J lost 7 bases; unmatched junction nucleotides: 3. Germline CDR1 is KGHSH and CDR2 is LQKENI. The CDR3 is CASSPVAGGTQYF. The DNA for the CDR3 is TGTGCCAGCTCACCAGTGGCGGGGGGGACCCAGTACTTC. The whole variable domain, remainder taken from reference TRBV18 and TRBJ2-5, is NAGVMQNPRHLVRRRGQEARLRCSPMKGHSHVYWYRQLPEEGLKFMVYLQKENIIDESGMPKERFSAEFPKEGPSILRIQQVVRGDSAAYFCASSPVAGGTQYFGPGTRLLVL.

The V call is TRBV18, the J call TRBJ2-2; D ambiguous. The germline V and J ends were trimmed by 2 bases and 6 bases, with 7 bases remaining between them. The length of the CDR3 is 13 residues. Looked up from germline, CDR1 is KGHSH and CDR2 is LQKENI. The chain's CDR3 is CASSPGSAGELFF. CDR3 nucleotide sequence: TGTGCCAGCTCACCAGGTTCCGCCGGGGAGCTGTTTTTT.

CDR3 loop: CAWTSPYSPGANVLTF. The CDR3 coding sequence is TGTGCCTGGACCTCTCCCTATAGCCCTGGGGCCAACGTCCTGACTTTC. V usage is TRBV30 and J usage is TRBJ2-6; D is unclear. Looked up from germline, CDR1 is GTSNPN and CDR2 is SVGIG (reference sequence). V was cut by 4 bases and J by 2 bases, with 15 bases left in between. The CDR3 has 16 amino acids.

The chain is built from TRBV28 and TRBJ1-4, with D maybe TRBD1 (5 bases). The CDR3 totals 15 residues. CDR1 and CDR2 (germline): MDHEN, SYDVKM. The germline V and J ends were trimmed by 3 bases and 3 bases, with 11 bases remaining between them. The CDR3 DNA reads as TGTGCCAGCAGTTTCCTTCCAGGGTCTAATGAAAAACTGTTTTTT. Protein sequence: CASSFLPGSNEKLFF.

The chain has TRBV28 and TRBJ2-7; TRBD2 matches 7 bases. V gave up 7 bases and J gave up 4 bases; unmatched junction bases: 7. Germline CDR1 MDHEN, CDR2 SYDVKM. The CDR3 runs 13 residues. Here the CDR3 DNA reads TGTGCCAGCACCTCGGGGGGAGGTTACGAGCAGTACTTC. Protein sequence: CASTSGGGYEQYF.

There are a few counts of this clone. V and J are TRBV5-4 and TRBJ1-1; a weak D match, TRBD1 (5 bases). Germline V lookup: CDR1 SGHNT, CDR2 YYREEE (reference sequence). Trimming pared 1 base from V and 0 bases from J, leaving 13 bases between. The CDR3 has 16 residues. The CDR3: CASSLSPSGMNTEAFF. CDR3 bases: TGTGCCAGCAGCTTGAGCCCCTCAGGGATGAACACTGAAGCTTTCTTT.

The V and J genes are TRBV28 and TRBJ1-1; TRBD1 might be the D (5 bases). The CDR3 is 12 amino acids. The V end was cut by 7 bases, the J end by 7 bases, with 13 bases between. Looked up from germline, CDR1 is MDHEN and CDR2 is SYDVKM. The CDR3 sequence is CASNPGPDEAFF. CDR3 in DNA: TGTGCCAGCAACCCAGGGCCGGATGAAGCTTTCTTT. Full variable domain (outside the CDR3, taken from reference TRBV28 and TRBJ1-1): DVKVTQSSRYLVKRTGEKVFLECVQDMDHENMFWYRQDPGLGLRLIYFSYDVKMKEKGDIPEGYSVSREKKERFSLILESASTNQTSMYLCASNPGPDEAFFGQGTRLTVV.